The entry below describes one T cell receptor beta chain. What it binds is unknown. V was shortened by 4 bases and J by 0 bases, with 12 bases between the two germline ends. The germline V gene encodes CDR1 SGHDN and CDR2 FVKESK. The CDR3 is made up of 15 amino acids. PCR used 60 Vbeta primers and 13 Jbeta primers. Clones were read by immunoSEQ multiplex PCR, and TCRdb kept only the in-frame ones, dropping some. The repertoire holds under 200,000 clones, with roughly 71% as singletons. This sample was taken from a study of cytomegalovirus exposure and HLA in healthy donors. The study's findings and limits: Reportedly, diagnosis of cytomegalovirus status by the classifier showed high specificity and sensitivity.

The clonotype originates from a male donor in good health and CMV-seropositive. Sequenced input: PBMCs. This rearrangement joins TRBV14 to TRBJ1-1; D gene uncertain. CDR3 in amino acids: CASSPVQTMNTEAFF. For the CDR3, the DNA is TGTGCCAGCAGCCCCGTACAGACCATGAACACTGAAGCTTTCTTT.